Listed below are T cell receptor beta chains from one sample, sequenced in a study of T cell responses to AZD1222 COVID-19 vaccine. Repertoires were generated with immunoSEQ multiplex PCR, while TCRdb's copy carries only in-frame clones and drops some. The sample lists about 120,000 clones, about nine tenths occurring once. The sample was peripheral blood, taken 28 days after the second AZD1222 dose. These receptor sequences come from an adult who received the AZD1222 COVID-19 vaccine. The CDR3 runs from the conserved cysteine through the conserved F or W. Each record gives: V gene, J gene, D gene, clone size, CDR3 length, CDR3 protein, CDR3 DNA. D genes are given only for firm matches. Size is stated for part of the rows, as once, few or many counts, or as a class when the clone is expanded.

>TRBV19|TRBJ1-3|TRBD1|.|14
CASNTGEAGNTIYF
TGTGCCAGTAACACAGGGGAAGCTGGAAACACCATATATTTT
>TRBV3-1/TRBV3-2|TRBJ1-1|.|.|13
CASSYQVRGLAFF
TGTGCCAGCAGCTATCAAGTCAGGGGCTTGGCTTTCTTT
>TRBV9|TRBJ1-2|.|.|15
CASSVAGVLGYGYTF
TGTGCCAGCAGCGTAGCTGGAGTCCTGGGCTATGGCTACACCTTC
>TRBV19|TRBJ1-5|TRBD1|.|15
CASSINDRGGQPQHF
TGTGCCAGTAGTATAAATGACAGGGGTGGTCAGCCCCAGCATTTT
>TRBV5-5|TRBJ2-7|.|.|15
CASSLAIGVSYEQYF
TGTGCCAGCAGCTTGGCGATAGGGGTCTCCTACGAGCAGTACTTC
>TRBV5-1|TRBJ2-7|TRBD1|.|15
CASSLAAGGPYEQYF
TGCGCCAGCAGCTTGGCCGCAGGGGGTCCCTACGAGCAGTACTTC
>TRBV9|TRBJ2-3|TRBD2|.|18
CASSVDPYLAGRTDTQYF
TGTGCCAGCAGCGTAGACCCTTATCTAGCGGGGCGCACAGATACGCAGTATTTT
>TRBV12-3/TRBV12-4|TRBJ2-7|.|.|13
CASSLADHYEQYF
TGTGCCAGCAGTTTAGCAGACCACTACGAGCAGTACTTC
>TRBV19|TRBJ1-5|.|.|16
CASSSPRSGSNQPQHF
TGTGCCAGTAGTTCCCCGAGGTCCGGGAGCAATCAGCCCCAGCATTTT
>TRBV4-3|TRBJ1-6|TRBD1|.|15
CASSHSDRPGSPLHF
TGCGCCAGCAGCCACTCGGACAGGCCGGGTTCACCCCTCCACTTT
>TRBV2|TRBJ2-1|.|.|15
CASSARTLSYNEQFF
TGTGCCAGCAGTGCCAGGACACTTAGTTACAATGAGCAGTTCTTC
>TRBV3-1/TRBV3-2|TRBJ2-1|.|.|15
CASSQGRQTYNEQFF
TGTGCCAGCAGTCAGGGACGTCAAACCTACAATGAGCAGTTCTTC
>TRBV11-2|TRBJ1-1|TRBD1|once|20
CASSLEGTGWISKVNTEAFF
TGTGCCAGCAGCTTAGAGGGGACAGGGTGGATCTCGAAAGTGAACACTGAAGCTTTCTTT
>TRBV28|TRBJ1-1|TRBD1|.|18
CASSLGLYRGGKSTEAFF
TGTGCCAGCAGTTTAGGCCTCTACAGGGGAGGTAAGAGCACTGAAGCTTTCTTT
>TRBV4-3|TRBJ1-1|.|.|15
CASSPGGGSVAEAFF
TGCGCCAGCAGCCCAGGCGGGGGGTCCGTCGCTGAAGCTTTCTTT
>TRBV24-1|TRBJ2-3|TRBD1|.|18
CATSDLSTGTGEPDTQYF
TGTGCCACCAGTGATTTGTCCACCGGGACAGGGGAGCCAGATACGCAGTATTTT
>TRBV20-1|TRBJ1-1|.|once|11
CSATTVAEAFF
TGCAGTGCCACTACAGTGGCTGAAGCTTTCTTT
>TRBV6-5|TRBJ1-1|TRBD1|.|16
CASSYWLTGVDTEAFF
TGTGCCAGCAGTTACTGGTTGACAGGGGTAGACACTGAAGCTTTCTTT
>TRBV11-3|TRBJ2-2|.|.|15
CASSKEPDRSGELFF
TGTGCCAGCAGCAAAGAGCCCGACCGCTCCGGGGAGCTGTTTTTT
>TRBV25-1|TRBJ1-6|.|.|12
CASKGPNSPLHF
TGTGCCAGCAAGGGACCAAATTCACCCCTCCACTTT
>TRBV11-3|TRBJ1-5|.|.|14
CASSPRGGDQPQHF
TGTGCCAGCAGCCCCAGGGGTGGGGATCAGCCCCAGCATTTT
>TRBV3-1/TRBV3-2|TRBJ2-3|TRBD1|.|15
CASSPDREYTDTQYF
TGTGCCAGCAGCCCAGACAGGGAGTACACAGATACGCAGTATTTT
>TRBV7-2|TRBJ2-5|TRBD2|.|17
CASSSGELAGGLETQYF
TGTGCCAGCAGCTCAGGGGAACTAGCGGGGGGTTTGGAGACCCAGTACTTC
>TRBV19|TRBJ2-7|.|.|13
CASSTQYSYEQYF
TGTGCCAGTAGTACGCAGTACTCCTACGAGCAGTACTTC
>TRBV30|TRBJ1-1|.|.|15
CAWSPMGGWDTEAFF
TGTGCCTGGAGCCCAATGGGGGGGTGGGACACTGAAGCTTTCTTT
>TRBV7-9|TRBJ2-4|.|.|14
CASSRQEAKNIQYF
TGTGCCAGCAGCCGACAGGAAGCCAAAAACATTCAGTACTTC
>TRBV18|TRBJ1-1|TRBD1|.|12
CASSTGTDEAFF
TGTGCCAGCTCTACCGGGACAGATGAAGCTTTCTTT
>TRBV2|TRBJ1-5|TRBD1|.|14
CASSPGTGTRPQHF
TGTGCCAGCAGCCCCGGGACAGGGACTCGGCCCCAGCATTTT
>TRBV27|TRBJ2-1|TRBD1|.|16
CASSLRGPSSYNEQFF
TGTGCCAGCAGTCTAAGGGGGCCGAGCTCCTACAATGAGCAGTTCTTC
>TRBV4-1|TRBJ1-4|TRBD1|.|14
CASSRDRGDEKLFF
TGCGCCAGCAGCCGGGACAGGGGAGATGAAAAACTGTTTTTT